Listed here are 9 T cell receptor beta chains from one sample, sequenced in a study of cytomegalovirus exposure and HLA in healthy donors. Researchers ran the PCR with 60 Vbeta and 13 Jbeta primers. Using immunoSEQ multiplex PCR, the repertoire was profiled, and TCRdb retains in-frame clones only, with some absent. The sample shows a few hundred thousand clones, approximately 78% of them seen only once. The sequenced sample was PBMCs. The receptors originated from a man younger than 40 in good health and CMV-seronegative.

The CDR3 loop is CASIGSWYTEAFF. In DNA, the CDR3 is TGTGCCAGCATAGGGAGTTGGTACACTGAAGCTTTCTTT. This chain uses TRBV6-5 with TRBJ1-1; D not resolved. The CDR3 is 13 residues long. Deletions cut 7 bases from V and 3 bases from J, with 12 bases between. Germline V lookup: CDR1 MNHEY, CDR2 SVGAGI.

The rearrangement links TRBV6-5 to TRBJ1-6; D is undetermined. The V gene lost 5 bases and the J gene lost 10 bases, with 18 bases spanning the gap. CDR3 length: 15 residues. Germline lookup yields CDR1 MNHEY and CDR2 SVGAGI. CDR3 protein: CASSKRTARGSPLHF. CDR3 sequence (DNA): TGTGCCAGCAGTAAGAGGACGGCTCGGGGATCACCCCTCCACTTT.

The chain has TRBV18 and TRBJ2-7; D call uncertain. The CDR3 is 12 residues long. Trimming removed 2 bases at V and 5 bases at J, with 7 bases between. From germline, CDR1 is KGHSH and CDR2 LQKENI. CDR3 amino acids: CASSPSRDEQYF. CDR3 DNA sequence: TGTGCCAGCTCACCATCCCGAGACGAGCAGTACTTC. The entire variable domain, with the rest obtained from reference TRBV18 and TRBJ2-7, is as follows: NAGVMQNPRHLVRRRGQEARLRCSPMKGHSHVYWYRQLPEEGLKFMVYLQKENIIDESGMPKERFSAEFPKEGPSILRIQQVVRGDSAAYFCASSPSRDEQYFGPGTRLTVT.

Concerning this clone itself: One junction end does not reproduce the germline sequence, and a read error may be involved. The chain has TRBV5-4 and TRBJ2-1; 7 bases fit TRBD1. CDR1 is SGHNT, CDR2 YYREEE, per germline (reference sequence). The CDR3 extends over 14 amino acids. This CDR3 is CASSPGGPYNKQFF. The CDR3 DNA sequence: TGTGCCAGCAGCCCAGGGGGTCCCTACAATAAGCAGTTCTTC.

The chain couples TRBV7-9 to TRBJ2-5, with 10 bases aligning to TRBD1. The V and J ends lost 5 bases and 5 bases, in that order; junction bases with no gene match: 11. This CDR3 has 16 residues. In germline, CDR1 is SEHNR, CDR2 FQNEAQ (reference sequence). CDR3 loop: CASSRPKGQGRETQYF. The CDR3 DNA reads TGTGCCAGCAGCCGCCCCAAGGGACAGGGGAGGGAGACCCAGTACTTC.

In its sample, this clone was seen once. The J gene is TRBJ2-7, the V gene TRBV5-1, with a possible D match to TRBD1 (5 bases). The CDR3 has 14 residues. The germline V gene has CDR1 SGHRS and CDR2 YFSETQ. V lost 4 bases to trimming and J lost 5 bases, with 16 bases between them. The chain's CDR3 is CASSPPGYNHEQYF. The CDR3 DNA follows: TGCGCCAGCAGCCCCCCAGGGTACAACCACGAGCAGTACTTC.

The chain links TRBV4-1 to TRBJ2-5; TRBD1 matches 9 bases. The closer fit of TRBJ2-7 to the DNA end suggests the J call may be wrong. The CDR3 runs 14 residues. From germline, CDR1 is MGHRA and CDR2 YSYEKL. DNA for the CDR3: TGCGCCAGCAGCCATAGACAGGGGGCCTACGAGCAGTACTTC. It is translated as CASSHRQGAYEQYF.

The rearrangement joins TRBV28 to TRBJ1-1, with D perhaps TRBD1 (6 bases). V was clipped by 7 bases and J by 1 base, with 13 bases between them. Germline V gene sequence: CDR1 MDHEN, CDR2 SYDVKM. The CDR3 totals 14 residues. The CDR3 loop reads CASKGGTWNTEAFF. Written as DNA, the CDR3 is TGTGCCAGCAAGGGGGGGACTTGGAACACTGAAGCTTTCTTT.

In the case of this clone: This specimen includes other DNA sequences encoding the same CDR3. CDR3: CASSQEGRGSEKLFF. As DNA, the CDR3 is TGCGCCAGCAGCCAAGAGGGCAGGGGGTCCGAAAAACTGTTTTTT. V usage is TRBV4-3 and J usage is TRBJ1-4; 7 bases map to TRBD1. J gave up 8 bases and V 0 bases, and 6 bases lay outside the gene matches. CDR1 and CDR2 from the germline V gene are LGHNA and YSLEER. There are 15 residues in the CDR3.